These 10 T cell receptor beta chains were all obtained from the same sample, sequenced in a study of T cells in Graves' hyperthyroidism and ophthalmopathy. Amplified TCR beta CDR3 regions came from RNA transcripts. With the HTBI primer set, the TCR CDR3 went through a first round of RT-PCR. TCRdb fed the multiplex PCR reads into MiXCR, producing one record per CDR3 protein. The sample yields 300,000 to 500,000 distinct CDR3 sequences, 11% to 15% seen once. Sequenced input: blood. These receptors came from a man aged 50 to 60 with Graves' ophthalmopathy.

This clonotype was picked up many times. The CDR3 DNA follows: TGTGCCAGCAGCCTAGGGGGAAAGGCGGATTCACCCCTCCACTTT. The encoded protein is CASSLGGKADSPLHF. V usage is TRBV11-2 and J usage is TRBJ1-6, with a tentative D call TRBD1 (6 bases). The V end was cut by 5 bases, the J end by 8 bases, with 16 bases between. The germline CDR1 and CDR2 sequences are SGHAT and FQNNGV. The CDR3 covers 15 residues.

This chain links TRBV19 with TRBJ1-1; no firm D call. The CDR3 consists of 15 residues. V lost 4 bases and J lost 0, with 12 bases in between. Looked up from germline, CDR1 is LNHDA and CDR2 is SQIVND (reference sequence). CDR3: CASSTSQRLNTEAFF. In DNA form, the CDR3 reads TGTGCCAGTAGTACCTCACAGAGACTGAACACTGAAGCTTTCTTT.

The chain uses TRBV7-9 and TRBJ2-4, with 15 bases that match TRBD2. There are 19 residues in the CDR3. Germline values: CDR1 SEHNR, CDR2 FQNEAQ (reference sequence). J was trimmed by 3 bases and V by 1 base; bases with no gene match: 7. CDR3 region: CASSLGGLAGGPVKNIQYF. CDR3 nucleotide sequence: TGTGCCAGCAGCTTAGGAGGACTAGCGGGAGGGCCTGTCAAAAACATTCAGTACTTC.

In its sample, this clonotype was seen a few times. This sequence joins TRBV29-1 and TRBJ2-4; D is perhaps TRBD1 (5 bases). With 5 bases removed from V and 0 bases from J, the gap between germline ends came to 8 bases. Germline values: CDR1 SQVTM, CDR2 ANQGSEA. There are 13 residues in the CDR3. The DNA of the CDR3 is TGCAGCGTTTCAGGGATAGCCAAAAACATTCAGTACTTC. Its protein product is CSVSGIAKNIQYF.

This clonotype was counted ten times or more. J is TRBJ2-7 and V is TRBV6-6; 11 bases agree with TRBD2. This CDR3 region has 17 residues. After removal of 0 bases from V and 4 bases from J, the junction contained 8 bases not matched to a gene. Germline loops: CDR1 MNHNY, CDR2 SVGAGI (reference sequence). Here the CDR3 DNA reads TGTGCCAGCAGTTACTCTAGCGGGAGGGCTAAGGAGTACGAGCAGTACTTC. Its translation is CASSYSSGRAKEYEQYF.

This clonotype was seen more than once but under ten times. V gene TRBV28 combines with J gene TRBJ2-3; tentative D call: TRBD1 (5 bases). CDR1 MDHEN and CDR2 SYDVKM come from the germline V gene. Trimming took 6 bases from V and 2 from J, leaving 12 bases between them. The CDR3 is 14 amino acids. CDR3 nucleotides: TGTGCCAGCAGGCGACAGTCAACCACAGATACGCAGTATTTT. This gives the protein CASRRQSTTDTQYF.

This clonotype was seen a handful of times. The V and J genes are TRBV25-1 and TRBJ2-7; no definite D call. The length of the CDR3 is 11 residues. Germline assignment: CDR1 MGHDK and CDR2 SYGVNS. Trimming shortened V by 5 bases and J by 4 bases, and 6 bases separated the two germline ends. The CDR3 DNA is TGTGCCAGCAGTTGGCTTTACGAGCAGTACTTC. Protein: CASSWLYEQYF.

This clonotype came up a few times. The chain employs TRBV6-1 and TRBJ2-1; D not resolved. This CDR3 comprises 12 residues. Germline V CDR1 and CDR2: MNHNS, SASEGT. V lost 6 bases and J 5 bases, leaving 8 bases between the germline ends. CDR3 amino acids: CASRAGHNEQFF. The CDR3 nucleotides read TGTGCCAGCAGGGCAGGTCACAATGAGCAGTTCTTC.

This clonotype was seen many times. A read error may produce the germline difference seen at one junction end. The chain uses TRBV12-3 or TRBV12-4 and TRBJ1-1; 8 bases align to TRBD1. There are 14 residues in the CDR3. CDR3 bases: TGTGCCAGCAGTTCCCGGACAGGGAACTCTGAAGCTTTCTTT. It codes for CASSSRTGNSEAFF.

This clonotype was counted ten times or more. In nucleotides, the CDR3 is TGCAGTACCATGACCTGGCGGGCCTCCTACAATGAGCAGTTCTTC. It translates to CSTMTWRASYNEQFF. The chain combines TRBV20-1 with TRBJ2-1; TRBD2 is a possible D gene (5 bases). The germline gives CDR1 DFQATT, CDR2 SNEGSKA (reference sequence). This CDR3 contains 15 residues. The V end lost 8 bases, the J end lost 0 bases, and 17 bases lay between the germline ends.